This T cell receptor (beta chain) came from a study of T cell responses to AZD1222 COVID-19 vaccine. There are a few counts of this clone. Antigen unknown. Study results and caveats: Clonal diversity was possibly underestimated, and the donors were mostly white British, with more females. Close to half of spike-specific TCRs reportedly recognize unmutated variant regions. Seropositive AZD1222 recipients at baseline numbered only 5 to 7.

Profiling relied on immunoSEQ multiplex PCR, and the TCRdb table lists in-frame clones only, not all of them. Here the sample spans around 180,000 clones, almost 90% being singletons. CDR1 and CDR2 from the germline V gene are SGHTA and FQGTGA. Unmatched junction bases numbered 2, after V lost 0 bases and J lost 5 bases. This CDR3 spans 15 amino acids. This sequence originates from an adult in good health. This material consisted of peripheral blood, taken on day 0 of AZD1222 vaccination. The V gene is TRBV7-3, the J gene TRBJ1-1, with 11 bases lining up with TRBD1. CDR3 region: CASSLTGQGVTEAFF. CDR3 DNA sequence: TGTGCCAGCAGCTTAACGGGACAGGGGGTGACTGAAGCTTTCTTT.